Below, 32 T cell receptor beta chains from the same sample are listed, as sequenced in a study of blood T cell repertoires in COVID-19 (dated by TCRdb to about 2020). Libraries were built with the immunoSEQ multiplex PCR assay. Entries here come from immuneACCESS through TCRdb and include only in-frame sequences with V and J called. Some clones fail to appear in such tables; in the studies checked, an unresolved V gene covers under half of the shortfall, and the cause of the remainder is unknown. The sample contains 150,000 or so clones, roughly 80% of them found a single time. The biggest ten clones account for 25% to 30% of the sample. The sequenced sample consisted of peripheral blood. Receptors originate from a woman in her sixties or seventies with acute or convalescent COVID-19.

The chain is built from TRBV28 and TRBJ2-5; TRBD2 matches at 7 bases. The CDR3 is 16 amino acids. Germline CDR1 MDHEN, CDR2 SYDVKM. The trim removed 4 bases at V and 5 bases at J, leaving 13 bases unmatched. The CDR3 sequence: CASSSPRTRVEETQYF. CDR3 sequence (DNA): TGTGCCAGCAGTTCCCCAAGGACTAGAGTAGAGGAGACCCAGTACTTC. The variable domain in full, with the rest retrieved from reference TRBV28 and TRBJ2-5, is DVKVTQSSRYLVKRTGEKVFLECVQDMDHENMFWYRQDPGLGLRLIYFSYDVKMKEKGDIPEGYSVSREKKERFSLILESASTNQTSMYLCASSSPRTRVEETQYFGPGTRLLVL.

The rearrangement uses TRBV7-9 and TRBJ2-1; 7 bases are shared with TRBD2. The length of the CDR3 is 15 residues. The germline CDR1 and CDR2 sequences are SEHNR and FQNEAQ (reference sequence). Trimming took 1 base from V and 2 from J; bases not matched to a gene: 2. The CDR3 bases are TGTGCCAGCAGCTTAGGCGGGGGAACCTACAATGAGCAGTTCTTC. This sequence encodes CASSLGGGTYNEQFF.

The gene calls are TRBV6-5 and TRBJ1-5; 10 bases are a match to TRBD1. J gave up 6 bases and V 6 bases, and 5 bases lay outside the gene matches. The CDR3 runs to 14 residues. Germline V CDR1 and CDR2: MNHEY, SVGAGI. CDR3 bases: TGTGCCAGCAGGACAGGGGGCAGGAGTCAGCCCCAGCATTTT. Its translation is CASRTGGRSQPQHF.

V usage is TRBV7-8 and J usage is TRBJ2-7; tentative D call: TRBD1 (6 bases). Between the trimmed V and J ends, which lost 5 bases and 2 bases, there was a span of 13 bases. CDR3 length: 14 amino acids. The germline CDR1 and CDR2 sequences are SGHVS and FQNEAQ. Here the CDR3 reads CASSPPGQTYEQYF. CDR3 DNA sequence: TGTGCCAGCAGCCCTCCGGGACAAACCTACGAGCAGTACTTC. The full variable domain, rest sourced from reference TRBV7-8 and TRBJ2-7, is GAGVSQSPRYKVAKRGQDVALRCDPISGHVSLFWYQQALGQGPEFLTYFQNEAQLDKSGLPSDRFFAERPEGSVSTLKIQRTQQEDSAVYLCASSPPGQTYEQYFGPGTRLTVT.

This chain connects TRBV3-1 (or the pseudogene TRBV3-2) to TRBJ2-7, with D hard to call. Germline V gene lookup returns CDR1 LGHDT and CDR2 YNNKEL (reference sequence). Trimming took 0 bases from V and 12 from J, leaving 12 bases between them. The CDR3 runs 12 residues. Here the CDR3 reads CASSQDIRRMYF. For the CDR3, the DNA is TGTGCCAGCAGCCAAGATATAAGGAGAATGTACTTC.

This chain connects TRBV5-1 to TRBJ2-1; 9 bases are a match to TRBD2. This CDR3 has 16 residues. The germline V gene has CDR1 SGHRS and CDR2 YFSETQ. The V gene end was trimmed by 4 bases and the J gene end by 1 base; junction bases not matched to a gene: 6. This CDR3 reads CASSVGSGGSYNEQFF. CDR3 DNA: TGCGCCAGCAGCGTCGGTAGCGGGGGATCCTACAATGAGCAGTTCTTC.

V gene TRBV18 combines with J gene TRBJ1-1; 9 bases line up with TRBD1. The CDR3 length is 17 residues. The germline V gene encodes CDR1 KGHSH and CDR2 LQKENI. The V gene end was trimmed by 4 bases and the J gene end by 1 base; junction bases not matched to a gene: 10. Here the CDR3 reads CASSLRDRVTGNTEAFF. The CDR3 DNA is TGTGCCAGCTCACTACGGGACAGGGTCACAGGGAACACTGAAGCTTTCTTT. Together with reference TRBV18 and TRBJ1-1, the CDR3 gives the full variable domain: NAGVMQNPRHLVRRRGQEARLRCSPMKGHSHVYWYRQLPEEGLKFMVYLQKENIIDESGMPKERFSAEFPKEGPSILRIQQVVRGDSAAYFCASSLRDRVTGNTEAFFGQGTRLTVV.

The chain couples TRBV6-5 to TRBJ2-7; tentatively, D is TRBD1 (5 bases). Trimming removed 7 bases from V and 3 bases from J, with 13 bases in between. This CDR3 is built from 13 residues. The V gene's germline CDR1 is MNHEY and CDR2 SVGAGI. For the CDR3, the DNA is TGTGCCAGCAACACAGGTGTGGACTACGAGCAGTACTTC. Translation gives CASNTGVDYEQYF.

The CDR3 protein is CSVGQGSYGYTF. DNA for the CDR3: TGCAGCGTTGGACAGGGTAGCTATGGCTACACCTTC. The chain combines TRBV29-1 with TRBJ1-2; 7 nucleotides align to TRBD1. This CDR3 contains 12 residues. Trimming at V came to 4 bases and at J to 4 bases, leaving 3 bases not matched to a gene. Germline V CDR1 and CDR2: SQVTM, ANQGSEA.

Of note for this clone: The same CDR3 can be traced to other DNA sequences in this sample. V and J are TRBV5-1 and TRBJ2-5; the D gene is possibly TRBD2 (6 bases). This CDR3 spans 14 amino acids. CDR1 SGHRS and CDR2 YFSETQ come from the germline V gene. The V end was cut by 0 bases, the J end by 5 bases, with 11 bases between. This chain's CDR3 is CASSLGQGGETQYF. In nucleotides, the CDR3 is TGCGCCAGCAGCTTGGGGCAGGGAGGTGAGACCCAGTACTTC.

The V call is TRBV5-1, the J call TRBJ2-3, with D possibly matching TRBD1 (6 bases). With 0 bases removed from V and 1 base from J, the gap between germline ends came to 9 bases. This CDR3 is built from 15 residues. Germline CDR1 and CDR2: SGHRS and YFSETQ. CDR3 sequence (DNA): TGCGCCAGCAGCTTGGACAGGGCCGGCACAGATACGCAGTATTTT. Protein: CASSLDRAGTDTQYF.

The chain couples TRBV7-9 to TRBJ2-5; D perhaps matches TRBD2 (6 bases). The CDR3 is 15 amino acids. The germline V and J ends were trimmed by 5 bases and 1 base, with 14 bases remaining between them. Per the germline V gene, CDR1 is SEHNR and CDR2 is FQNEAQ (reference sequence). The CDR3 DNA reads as TGTGCCAGCAGCGGGGGGAACAGAGTCCAAGAGACCCAGTACTTC. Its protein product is CASSGGNRVQETQYF. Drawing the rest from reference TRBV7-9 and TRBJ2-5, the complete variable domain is DTGVSQNPRHKITKRGQNVTFRCDPISEHNRLYWYRQTLGQGPEFLTYFQNEAQLEKSRLLSDRFSAERPKGSFSTLEIQRTEQGDSAMYLCASSGGNRVQETQYFGPGTRLLVL.

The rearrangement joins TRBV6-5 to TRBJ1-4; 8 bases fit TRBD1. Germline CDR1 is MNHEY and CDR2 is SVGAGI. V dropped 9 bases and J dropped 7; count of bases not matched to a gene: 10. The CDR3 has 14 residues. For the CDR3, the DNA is TGTGCCAGTAACAGACAGGGGCCTTTTGAAAAACTGTTTTTT. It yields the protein CASNRQGPFEKLFF.

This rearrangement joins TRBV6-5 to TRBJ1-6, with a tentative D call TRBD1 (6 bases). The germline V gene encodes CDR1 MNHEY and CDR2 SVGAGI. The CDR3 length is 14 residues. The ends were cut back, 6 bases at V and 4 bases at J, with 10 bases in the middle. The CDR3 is CASRAGQYNSPLHF. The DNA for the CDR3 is TGTGCCAGCAGAGCGGGACAATATAATTCACCCCTCCACTTT.

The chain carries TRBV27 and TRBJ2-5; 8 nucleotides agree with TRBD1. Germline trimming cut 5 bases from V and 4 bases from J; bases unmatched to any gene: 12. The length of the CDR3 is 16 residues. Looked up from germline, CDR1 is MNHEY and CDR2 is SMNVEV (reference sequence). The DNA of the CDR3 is TGTGCCAGCAGTCCCTACCCACAGGGGGTGACAGAGACCCAGTACTTC. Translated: CASSPYPQGVTETQYF.

Here the CDR3 DNA reads TGTGCCAGCAGCCTGGGAGGACTTTCCACCTTC. This sequence encodes CASSLGGLSTF. The chain combines TRBV9 with TRBJ1-2, with no clear D. The V and J ends lost 4 bases and 13 bases respectively, with 14 bases between them. The CDR3 runs to 11 residues. Per germline, CDR1 SGDLS and CDR2 YYNGEE. The full variable domain, with the rest looked up from reference TRBV9 and TRBJ1-2, is DSGVTQTPKHLITATGQRVTLRCSPRSGDLSVYWYQQSLDQGLQFLIQYYNGEERAKGNILERFSAQQFPDLHSELNLSSLELGDSALYFCASSLGGLSTFGSGTRLTVV.

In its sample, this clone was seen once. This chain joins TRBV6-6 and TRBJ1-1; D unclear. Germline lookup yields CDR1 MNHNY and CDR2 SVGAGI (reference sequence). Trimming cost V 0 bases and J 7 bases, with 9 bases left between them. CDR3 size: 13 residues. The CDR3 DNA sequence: TGTGCCAGCAGTTACTCTCGGCAGGATGAAGCTTTCTTT. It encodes CASSYSRQDEAFF.

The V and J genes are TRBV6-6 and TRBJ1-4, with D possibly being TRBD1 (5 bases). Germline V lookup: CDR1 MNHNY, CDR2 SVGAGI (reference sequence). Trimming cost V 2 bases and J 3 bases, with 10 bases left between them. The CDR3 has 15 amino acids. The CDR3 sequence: CASSYDDRPNEKLFF. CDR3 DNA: TGTGCCAGCAGTTACGACGACAGACCTAATGAAAAACTGTTTTTT.

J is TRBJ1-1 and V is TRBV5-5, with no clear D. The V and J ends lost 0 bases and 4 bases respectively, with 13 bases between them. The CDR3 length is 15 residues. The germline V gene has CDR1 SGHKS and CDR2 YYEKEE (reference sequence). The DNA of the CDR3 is TGTGCCAGCAGCTTGGCCGGCGGGTACGGCACTGAAGCTTTCTTT. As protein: CASSLAGGYGTEAFF. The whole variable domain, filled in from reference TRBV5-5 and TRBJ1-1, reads DAGVTQSPTHLIKTRGQQVTLRCSPISGHKSVSWYQQVLGQGPQFIFQYYEKEERGRGNFPDRFSARQFPNYSSELNVNALLLGDSALYLCASSLAGGYGTEAFFGQGTRLTVV.

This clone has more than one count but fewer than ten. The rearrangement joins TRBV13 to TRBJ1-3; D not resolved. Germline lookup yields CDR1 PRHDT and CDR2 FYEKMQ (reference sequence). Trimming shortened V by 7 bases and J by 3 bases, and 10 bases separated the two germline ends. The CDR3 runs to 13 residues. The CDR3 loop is CASKETNGNTIYF. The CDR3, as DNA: TGTGCCAGCAAAGAGACAAATGGAAACACCATATATTTT.

The CDR3 protein is CASSQEKVAGDTGELFF. In DNA, the CDR3 is TGTGCCAGCAGCCAAGAGAAAGTAGCGGGGGACACCGGGGAGCTGTTTTTT. This chain uses TRBV3-1 (or the pseudogene TRBV3-2) with TRBJ2-2; TRBD2 matches at 9 bases. This CDR3 has 17 amino acids. Trimming cost V 0 bases and J 3 bases; bases outside gene matches: 5. Germline V gene lookup returns CDR1 LGHDT and CDR2 YNNKEL (reference sequence).

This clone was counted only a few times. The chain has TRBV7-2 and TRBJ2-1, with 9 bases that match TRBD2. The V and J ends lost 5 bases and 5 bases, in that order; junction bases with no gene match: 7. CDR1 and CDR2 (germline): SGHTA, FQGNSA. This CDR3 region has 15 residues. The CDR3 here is CASSDGTSRHNEQFF. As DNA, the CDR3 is TGTGCCAGCAGCGACGGGACTAGCCGACACAATGAGCAGTTCTTC. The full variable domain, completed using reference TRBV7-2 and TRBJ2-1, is GAGVSQSPSNKVTEKGKDVELRCDPISGHTALYWYRQSLGQGLEFLIYFQGNSAPDKSGLPSDRFSAERTGGSVSTLTIQRTQQEDSAVYLCASSDGTSRHNEQFFGPGTRLTVL.

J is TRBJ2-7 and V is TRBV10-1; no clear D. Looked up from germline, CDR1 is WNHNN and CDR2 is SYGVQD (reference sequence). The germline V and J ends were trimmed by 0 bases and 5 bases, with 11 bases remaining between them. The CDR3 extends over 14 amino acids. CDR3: CASSESGRFDEQYF. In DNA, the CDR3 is TGCGCCAGCAGTGAGTCGGGCCGTTTTGACGAGCAGTACTTC.

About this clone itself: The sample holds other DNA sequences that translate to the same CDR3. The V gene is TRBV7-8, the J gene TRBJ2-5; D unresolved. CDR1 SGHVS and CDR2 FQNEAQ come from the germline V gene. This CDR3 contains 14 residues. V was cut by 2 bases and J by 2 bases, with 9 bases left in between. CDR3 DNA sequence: TGTGCCAGCAGCTTAATGGCGGTTCAAGAGACCCAGTACTTC. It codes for CASSLMAVQETQYF. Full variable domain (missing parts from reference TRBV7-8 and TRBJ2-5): GAGVSQSPRYKVAKRGQDVALRCDPISGHVSLFWYQQALGQGPEFLTYFQNEAQLDKSGLPSDRFFAERPEGSVSTLKIQRTQQEDSAVYLCASSLMAVQETQYFGPGTRLLVL.

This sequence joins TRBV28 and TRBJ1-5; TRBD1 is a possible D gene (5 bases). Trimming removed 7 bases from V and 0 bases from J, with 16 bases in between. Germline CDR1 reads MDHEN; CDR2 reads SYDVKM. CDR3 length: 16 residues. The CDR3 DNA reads TGTGCCAGCACCCTAGGGGCGGCTTATAGCAATCAGCCCCAGCATTTT. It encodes CASTLGAAYSNQPQHF.

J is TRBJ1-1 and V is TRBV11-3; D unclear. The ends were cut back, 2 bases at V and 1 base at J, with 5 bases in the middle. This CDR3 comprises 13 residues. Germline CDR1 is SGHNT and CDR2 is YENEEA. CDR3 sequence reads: CASSLQENTEAFF. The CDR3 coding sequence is TGTGCCAGCAGCTTACAGGAGAACACTGAAGCTTTCTTT.

The CDR3 here is CASSGGRGTEAFF. The DNA for the CDR3 is TGCGCCAGCAGTGGAGGTCGGGGGACTGAAGCTTTCTTT. J is TRBJ1-1 and V is TRBV10-1, with D perhaps TRBD1 (5 bases). V was pared by 4 bases and J by 5 bases, with 11 bases between. From germline, CDR1 is WNHNN and CDR2 SYGVQD (reference sequence). The CDR3 has 13 amino acids.

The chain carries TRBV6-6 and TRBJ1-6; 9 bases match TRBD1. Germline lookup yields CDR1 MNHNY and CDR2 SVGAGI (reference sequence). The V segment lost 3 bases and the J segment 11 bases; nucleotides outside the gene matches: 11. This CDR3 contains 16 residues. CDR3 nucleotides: TGTGCCAGCAGTTATGAGGACGGGACAGGGCATGCACCCCTCCACTTT. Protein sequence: CASSYEDGTGHAPLHF.

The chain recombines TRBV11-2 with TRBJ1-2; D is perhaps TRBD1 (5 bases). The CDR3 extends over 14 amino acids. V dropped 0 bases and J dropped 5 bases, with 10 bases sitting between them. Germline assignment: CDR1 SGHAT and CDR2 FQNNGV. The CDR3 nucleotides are TGTGCCAGCAGCTTAGATCGGGGGGAGTATGGCTACACCTTC. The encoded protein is CASSLDRGEYGYTF.

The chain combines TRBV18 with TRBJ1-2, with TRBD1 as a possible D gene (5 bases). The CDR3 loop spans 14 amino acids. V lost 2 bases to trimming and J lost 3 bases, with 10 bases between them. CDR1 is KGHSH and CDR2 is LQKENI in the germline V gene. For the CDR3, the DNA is TGTGCCAGCTCACCAGGGGCTGGGGACTATGGCTACACCTTC. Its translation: CASSPGAGDYGYTF.

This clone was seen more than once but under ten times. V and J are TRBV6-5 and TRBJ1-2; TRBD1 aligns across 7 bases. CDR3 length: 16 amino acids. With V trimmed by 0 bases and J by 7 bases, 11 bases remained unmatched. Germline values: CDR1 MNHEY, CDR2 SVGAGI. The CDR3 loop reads CASSYSFGEGAAGYTF. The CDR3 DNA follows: TGTGCCAGCAGTTACTCGTTTGGTGAGGGGGCGGCTGGCTACACCTTC.

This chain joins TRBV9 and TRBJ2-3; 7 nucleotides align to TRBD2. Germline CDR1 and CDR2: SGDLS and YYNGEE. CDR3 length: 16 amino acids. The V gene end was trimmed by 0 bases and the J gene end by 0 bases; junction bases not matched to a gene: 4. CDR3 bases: TGTGCCAGCAGCGTAGTGCCTAGCGGTAGCACAGATACGCAGTATTTT. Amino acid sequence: CASSVVPSGSTDTQYF.